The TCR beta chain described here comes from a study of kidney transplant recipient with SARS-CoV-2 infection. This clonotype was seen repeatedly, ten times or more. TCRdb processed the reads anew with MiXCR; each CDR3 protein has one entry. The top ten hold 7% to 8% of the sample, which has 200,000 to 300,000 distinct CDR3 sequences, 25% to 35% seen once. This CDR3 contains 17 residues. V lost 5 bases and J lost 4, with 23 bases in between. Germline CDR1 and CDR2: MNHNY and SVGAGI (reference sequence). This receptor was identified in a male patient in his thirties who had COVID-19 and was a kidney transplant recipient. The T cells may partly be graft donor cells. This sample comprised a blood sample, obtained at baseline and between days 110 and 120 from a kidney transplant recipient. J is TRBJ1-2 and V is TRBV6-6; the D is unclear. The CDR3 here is CASSALVGGRKTYGYTF. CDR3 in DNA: TGTGCCAGCAGTGCATTGGTAGGTGGGAGAAAGACCTATGGCTACACCTTC.